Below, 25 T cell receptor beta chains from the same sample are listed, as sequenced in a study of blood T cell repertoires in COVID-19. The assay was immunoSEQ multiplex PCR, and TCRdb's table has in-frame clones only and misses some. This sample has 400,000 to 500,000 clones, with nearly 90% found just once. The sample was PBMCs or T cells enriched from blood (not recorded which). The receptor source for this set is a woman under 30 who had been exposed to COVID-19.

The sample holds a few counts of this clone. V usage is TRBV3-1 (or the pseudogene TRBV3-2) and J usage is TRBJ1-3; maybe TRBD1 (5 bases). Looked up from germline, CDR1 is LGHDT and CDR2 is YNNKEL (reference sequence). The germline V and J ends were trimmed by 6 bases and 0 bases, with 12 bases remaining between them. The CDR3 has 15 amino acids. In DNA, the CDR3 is TGTGCCAGCAGAAGCGGGACCTTCTCTGGAAACACCATATATTTT. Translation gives CASRSGTFSGNTIYF.

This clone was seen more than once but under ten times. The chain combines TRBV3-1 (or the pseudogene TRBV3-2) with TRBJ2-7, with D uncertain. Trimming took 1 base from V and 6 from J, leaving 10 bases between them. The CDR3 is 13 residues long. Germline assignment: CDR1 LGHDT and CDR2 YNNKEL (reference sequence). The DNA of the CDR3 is TGTGCCAGCAGCCAAGTAAGTCTCGGCGAGCAGTACTTC. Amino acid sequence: CASSQVSLGEQYF.

The CDR3 protein is CASSIKRLAAKVLGFF. CDR3 bases: TGTGCCAGCAGCATTAAACGACTAGCGGCGAAGGTTCTTGGGTTCTTC. V usage is TRBV21-1 and J usage is TRBJ2-1; TRBD2 is taken as the D call from the table, unchecked against the DNA. TRBV21-1 is flagged as a pseudogene. The CDR3 spans 16 residues.

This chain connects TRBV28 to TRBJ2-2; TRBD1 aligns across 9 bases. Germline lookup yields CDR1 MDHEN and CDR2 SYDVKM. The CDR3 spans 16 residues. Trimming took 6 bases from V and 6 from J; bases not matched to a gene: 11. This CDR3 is CASRSRWGQGSGELFF. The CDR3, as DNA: TGTGCCAGCAGGTCCCGATGGGGACAGGGATCCGGGGAGCTGTTTTTT. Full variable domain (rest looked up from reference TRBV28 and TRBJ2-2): DVKVTQSSRYLVKRTGEKVFLECVQDMDHENMFWYRQDPGLGLRLIYFSYDVKMKEKGDIPEGYSVSREKKERFSLILESASTNQTSMYLCASRSRWGQGSGELFFGEGSRLTVL.

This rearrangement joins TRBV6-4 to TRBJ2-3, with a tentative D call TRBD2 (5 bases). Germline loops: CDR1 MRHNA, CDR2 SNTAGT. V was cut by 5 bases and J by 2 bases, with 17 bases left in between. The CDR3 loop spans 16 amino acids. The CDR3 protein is CASSSRAGDLTDTQYF. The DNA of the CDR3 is TGTGCCAGCAGTTCGCGGGCAGGAGACCTCACAGATACGCAGTATTTT.

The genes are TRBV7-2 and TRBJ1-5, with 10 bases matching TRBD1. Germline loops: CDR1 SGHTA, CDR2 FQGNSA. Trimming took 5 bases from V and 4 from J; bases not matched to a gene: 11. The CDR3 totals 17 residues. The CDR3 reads CASSPAAPGQGNQPQHF. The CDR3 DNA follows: TGTGCCAGCAGCCCCGCAGCACCGGGACAGGGGAATCAGCCCCAGCATTTT.

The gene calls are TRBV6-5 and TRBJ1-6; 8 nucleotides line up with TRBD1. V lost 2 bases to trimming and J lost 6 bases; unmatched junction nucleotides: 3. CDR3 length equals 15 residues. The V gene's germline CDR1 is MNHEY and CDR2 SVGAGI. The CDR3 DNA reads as TGTGCCAGCAGTTACCAGGGACAGGCTAATTCACCCCTCCACTTT. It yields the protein CASSYQGQANSPLHF.

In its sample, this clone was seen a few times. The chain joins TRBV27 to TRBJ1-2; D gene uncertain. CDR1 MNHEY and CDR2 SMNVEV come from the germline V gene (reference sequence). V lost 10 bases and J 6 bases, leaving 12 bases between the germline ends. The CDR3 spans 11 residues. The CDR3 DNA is TGTGCCAACAAGAGAGGGAATGGCTACACCTTC. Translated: CANKRGNGYTF.

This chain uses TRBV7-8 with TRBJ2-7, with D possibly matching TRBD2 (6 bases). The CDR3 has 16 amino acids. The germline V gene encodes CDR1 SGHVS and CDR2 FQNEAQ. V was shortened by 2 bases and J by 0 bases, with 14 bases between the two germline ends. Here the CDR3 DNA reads TGTGCCAGCAGCTTACCCCGTTCCGGGGGCTCCTACGAGCAGTACTTC. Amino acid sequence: CASSLPRSGGSYEQYF.

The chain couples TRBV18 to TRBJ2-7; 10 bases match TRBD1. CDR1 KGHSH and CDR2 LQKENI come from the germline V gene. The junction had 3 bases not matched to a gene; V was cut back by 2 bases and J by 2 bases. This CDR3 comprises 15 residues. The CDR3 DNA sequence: TGTGCCAGCTCACCAAGGGACAGGGGACCCTACGAGCAGTACTTC. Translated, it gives CASSPRDRGPYEQYF.

CDR3 coding DNA: TGTGCCAGCAGTTTAGAGGGGGCGGGTAATGAAAAACTGTTTTTT. Translated: CASSLEGAGNEKLFF. The gene calls are TRBV28 and TRBJ1-4; 7 nucleotides align to TRBD1. The germline V gene encodes CDR1 MDHEN and CDR2 SYDVKM. V trimming: 2 bases; J trimming: 4 bases; junction bases outside the gene matches: 4. The CDR3 consists of 15 residues.

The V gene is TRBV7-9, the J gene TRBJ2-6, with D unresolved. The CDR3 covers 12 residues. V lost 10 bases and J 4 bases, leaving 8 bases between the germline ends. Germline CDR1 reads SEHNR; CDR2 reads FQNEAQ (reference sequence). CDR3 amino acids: CATHTGANVLTF. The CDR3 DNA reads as TGTGCCACCCACACCGGGGCCAACGTCCTGACTTTC.

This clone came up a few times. The DNA for the CDR3 is TGTGCCAGCAGCAGGACAGGGGAGGGCTACGAGCAGTACTTC. Its translation is CASSRTGEGYEQYF. The chain carries TRBV21-1 and TRBJ2-7; the DNA was not used to check the table's D call, TRBD1. TRBV21-1 is tagged as a pseudogene. This CDR3 spans 14 amino acids.

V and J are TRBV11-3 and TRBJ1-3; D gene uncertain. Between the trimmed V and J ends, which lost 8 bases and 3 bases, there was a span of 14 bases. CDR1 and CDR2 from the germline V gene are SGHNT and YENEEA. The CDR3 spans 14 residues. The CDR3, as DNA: TGTGCCAGCTCGGACGAGGGAGGTGGAAACACCATATATTTT. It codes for CASSDEGGGNTIYF. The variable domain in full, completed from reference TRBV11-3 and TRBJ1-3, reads EAGVVQSPRYKIIEKKQPVAFWCNPISGHNTLYWYLQNLGQGPELLIRYENEEAVDDSQLPKDRFSAERLKGVDSTLKIQPAELGDSAVYLCASSDEGGGNTIYFGEGSWLTVV.

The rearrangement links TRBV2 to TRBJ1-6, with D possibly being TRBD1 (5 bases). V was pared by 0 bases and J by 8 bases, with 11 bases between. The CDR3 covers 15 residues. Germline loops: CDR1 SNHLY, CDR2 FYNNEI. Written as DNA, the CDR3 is TGTGCCAGCAGTGAAGCGGCAGGGTCCCATTCACCCCTCCACTTT. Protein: CASSEAAGSHSPLHF.

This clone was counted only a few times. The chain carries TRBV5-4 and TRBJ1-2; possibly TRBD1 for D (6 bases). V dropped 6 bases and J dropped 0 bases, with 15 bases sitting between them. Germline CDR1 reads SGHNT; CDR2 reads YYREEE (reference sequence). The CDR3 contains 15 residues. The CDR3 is CASNPIQGANYGYTF. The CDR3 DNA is TGTGCCAGCAACCCGATACAGGGAGCTAACTATGGCTACACCTTC.

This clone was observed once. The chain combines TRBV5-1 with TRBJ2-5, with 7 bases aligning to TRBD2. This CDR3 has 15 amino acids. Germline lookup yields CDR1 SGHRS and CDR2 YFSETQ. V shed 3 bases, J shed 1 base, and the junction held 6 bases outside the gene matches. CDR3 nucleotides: TGCGCCAGCAGCTCAAACGCGGGGGTCCAAGAGACCCAGTACTTC. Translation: CASSSNAGVQETQYF.

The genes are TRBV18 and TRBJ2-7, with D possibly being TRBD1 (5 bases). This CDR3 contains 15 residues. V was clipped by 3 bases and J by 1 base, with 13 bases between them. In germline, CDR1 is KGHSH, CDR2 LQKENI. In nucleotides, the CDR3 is TGTGCCAGCTCACCCGACGAGACAGTTTCCTACGAGCAGTACTTC. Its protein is CASSPDETVSYEQYF.

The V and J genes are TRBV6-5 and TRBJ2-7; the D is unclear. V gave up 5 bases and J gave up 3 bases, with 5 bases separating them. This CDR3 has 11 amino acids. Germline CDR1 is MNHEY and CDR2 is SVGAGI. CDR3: CASSPSYEQYF. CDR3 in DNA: TGTGCCAGCAGTCCTAGCTACGAGCAGTACTTC.

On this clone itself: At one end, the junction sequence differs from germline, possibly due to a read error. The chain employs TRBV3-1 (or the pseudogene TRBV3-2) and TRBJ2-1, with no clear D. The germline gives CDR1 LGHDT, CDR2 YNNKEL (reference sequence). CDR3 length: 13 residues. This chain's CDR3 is CASSQASYNEQFF. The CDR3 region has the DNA TGTGCCAGCAGTCAAGCGTCCTACAATGAGCAGTTCTTC.

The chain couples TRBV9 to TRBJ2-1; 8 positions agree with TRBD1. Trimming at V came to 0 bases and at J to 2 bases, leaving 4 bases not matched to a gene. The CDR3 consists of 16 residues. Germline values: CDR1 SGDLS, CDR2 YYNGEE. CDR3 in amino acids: CASSVDAGGAYNEQFF. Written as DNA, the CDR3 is TGTGCCAGCAGCGTAGATGCAGGGGGCGCCTACAATGAGCAGTTCTTC.

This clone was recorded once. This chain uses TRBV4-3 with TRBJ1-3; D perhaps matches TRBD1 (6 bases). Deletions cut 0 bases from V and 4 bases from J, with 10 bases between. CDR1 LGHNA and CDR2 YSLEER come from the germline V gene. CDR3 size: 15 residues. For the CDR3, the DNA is TGCGCCAGCAGCCAAGATACAGGGCCGGGAAACACCATATATTTT. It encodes CASSQDTGPGNTIYF.

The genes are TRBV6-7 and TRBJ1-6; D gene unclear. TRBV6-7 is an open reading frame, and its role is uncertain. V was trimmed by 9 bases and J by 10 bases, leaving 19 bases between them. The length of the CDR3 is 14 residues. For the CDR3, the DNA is TGTGCCAGGCCTAGATGGCAGAAGTTCTCACCCCTCCACTTT. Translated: CARPRWQKFSPLHF.

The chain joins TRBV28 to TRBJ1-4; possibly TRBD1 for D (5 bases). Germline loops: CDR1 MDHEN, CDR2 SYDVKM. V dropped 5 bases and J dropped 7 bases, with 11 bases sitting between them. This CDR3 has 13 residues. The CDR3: CASSPGDSEKLFF. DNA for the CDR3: TGTGCCAGCAGTCCGGGGGACTCTGAAAAACTGTTTTTT.

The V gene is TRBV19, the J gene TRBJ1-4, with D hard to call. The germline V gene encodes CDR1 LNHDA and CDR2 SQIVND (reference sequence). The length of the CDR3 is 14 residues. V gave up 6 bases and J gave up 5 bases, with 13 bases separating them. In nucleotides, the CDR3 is TGTGCCAGTAGCCCGACGAGGCGAAATGAAAAACTGTTTTTT. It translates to CASSPTRRNEKLFF. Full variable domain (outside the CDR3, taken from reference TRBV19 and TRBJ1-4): DGGITQSPKYLFRKEGQNVTLSCEQNLNHDAMYWYRQDPGQGLRLIYYSQIVNDFQKGDIAEGYSVSREKKESFPLTVTSAQKNPTAFYLCASSPTRRNEKLFFGSGTQLSVL.